Below are 12 T cell receptor beta chains sequenced from a single sample in a study of regulatory T cells in long-lasting Graves disease (dated by TCRdb to about 2021). Preparation of the library involved multiplex PCR. TCRdb lists the instrument as Illumina HiSeq 4000. To build TCR beta libraries, CDR3 regions were amplified by Arm-PCR using iRepertoire HTBI primers. TCRdb trimmed public reads at Q25 via fastp, called clones via MiXCR and kept in-frame beta chains. CDR3 protein duplicates are merged, each entry listing the most common genes and DNA. The sample table holds 350,000 to 550,000 distinct CDR3 sequences, of which roughly 15% were seen once. Roughly 23% of the sample is held by the ten biggest clonotypes. The time point label on this specimen signifies: newly diagnosed GD, antithyroid drugs for less than 3 months. RNA was extracted from PBMCs in TRIzol for both TCR sequencing and RNA sequencing.

The data also belong to a second study, concerning T cells in Graves' hyperthyroidism and ophthalmopathy.

The starting material was peripheral blood mononuclear cells (PBMCs), obtained at new diagnosis, from a patient treated with antithyroid drugs. Receptor source: a woman between 18 and 30 years old with Graves disease. Donor details come from another sample of the same person, matched by shared clones.

This clonotype appeared many times. V and J are TRBV2 and TRBJ1-2, with 7 bases aligning to TRBD1. The CDR3 totals 13 residues. The V segment lost 3 bases and the J segment 4 bases; nucleotides outside the gene matches: 2. Germline V gene data show CDR1 as SNHLY and CDR2 as FYNNEI. In nucleotides, the CDR3 is TGTGCCAGCAGTGAGGACAGGTCCTATGGCTACACCTTC. Residues: CASSEDRSYGYTF.

This clonotype occurred a few times. The V gene is TRBV7-9, the J gene TRBJ1-2; D is unresolved. The CDR3 has 10 residues. Germline CDR1 SEHNR, CDR2 FQNEAQ (reference sequence). Between the trimmed V and J ends, which lost 2 bases and 14 bases, there was a span of 9 bases. This CDR3 reads CASSLYPLTF. The CDR3 nucleotides read TGTGCCAGCAGCTTATATCCCCTGACCTTC.

In its sample, this clonotype was seen many times. The chain joins TRBV9 to TRBJ1-1; no reliable D call. The CDR3 contains 15 residues. Germline-derived CDR1 and CDR2 are SGDLS and YYNGEE. Trimming stripped 0 bases from V and 5 bases from J, with 14 bases between. The CDR3 DNA is TGTGCCAGCAGCGTAGGGCGAGGTATTGGGACTGAAGCTTTCTTT. Translated: CASSVGRGIGTEAFF.

This clonotype was seen a handful of times. This chain links TRBV4-1 with TRBJ1-5; D is unclear. V lost 1 base to trimming and J lost 0 bases, with 7 bases between them. Germline V gene data show CDR1 as MGHRA and CDR2 as YSYEKL. This CDR3 is built from 15 residues. CDR3: CASSQGQDSNQPQHF. The CDR3, as DNA: TGCGCCAGCAGCCAAGGCCAGGATAGCAATCAGCCCCAGCATTTT.

This clonotype was observed once. The chain couples TRBV27 to TRBJ2-5; 12 positions agree with TRBD2. With 5 bases clipped from V and 4 bases from J, the junction kept 8 bases outside the gene matches. CDR3 length: 16 residues. Germline CDR1 MNHEY, CDR2 SMNVEV (reference sequence). In DNA, the CDR3 is TGTGCCAGCAGTCCGGTACTAGCGGGAGGTCGAGAGACCCAGTACTTC. Translation: CASSPVLAGGRETQYF.

This clonotype was observed at least ten times. The chain employs TRBV5-1 and TRBJ2-7, with 10 bases fitting TRBD2. CDR1 is SGHRS, CDR2 YFSETQ, per germline. The CDR3 runs 15 residues. With V trimmed by 4 bases and J by 6 bases, 10 bases remained unmatched. For the CDR3, the DNA is TGCGCCAGCAGCCTAAGACCGGGACTAGCGAGCGAGCAGTACTTC. Protein product: CASSLRPGLASEQYF.

The chain links TRBV3-1 to TRBJ1-1, with TRBD1 matching 7 bases. Germline V gives CDR1 LGHDT, CDR2 YNNKEL (reference sequence). The junction had 2 bases not matched to a gene; V was cut back by 1 base and J by 0 bases. The CDR3 extends over 15 amino acids. The CDR3 reads CASSQVGQVNTEAFF. CDR3 in DNA: TGTGCCAGCAGCCAAGTCGGACAGGTGAACACTGAAGCTTTCTTT.

This clonotype appeared a single time. This clone may be a read error of a much larger clone one base away. The CDR3 end shows no conserved phenylalanine or tryptophan, and so a read error is likely. The chain carries TRBV24-1 and TRBJ2-1; 9 positions match TRBD2. Looked up from germline, CDR1 is KGHDR and CDR2 is SFDVKD. Losses at the gene ends were 3 bases for V and 0 bases for J; bases not matched to a gene: 11. This CDR3 has 19 amino acids. The CDR3 DNA sequence: TGTGCCACCAGTGATGCCTCAAATGCGGGAGGGAGCTCCTACAATGAGCAGTTCGTC. Translating gives CATSDASNAGGSSYNEQFV.

This rearrangement joins TRBV30 to TRBJ1-2; D possibly corresponds to TRBD1 (6 bases). This CDR3 comprises 12 residues. Deletions cut 3 bases from V and 4 bases from J, with 9 bases between. Germline V gives CDR1 GTSNPN, CDR2 SVGIG (reference sequence). The CDR3 here is CAWSGTSYGYTF. The CDR3 DNA reads as TGTGCCTGGAGCGGGACATCCTATGGCTACACCTTC.

This clonotype was seen repeatedly, ten times or more. The genes are TRBV13 and TRBJ2-5, with TRBD1 as a possible D gene (5 bases). CDR1 is PRHDT, CDR2 FYEKMQ, per germline (reference sequence). Deletions cut 4 bases from V and 1 base from J, with 7 bases between. The CDR3 is 13 residues long. CDR3 region: CASSWTTQETQYF. CDR3 coding DNA: TGTGCCAGCAGCTGGACAACCCAAGAGACCCAGTACTTC.

This clonotype appeared many times. The CDR3 loop is CASSRRGGTPGGASYNEQFF. In DNA form, the CDR3 reads TGTGCCAGCAGCAGAAGGGGGGGGACGCCGGGTGGGGCTTCCTACAATGAGCAGTTCTTC. The genes are TRBV7-3 and TRBJ2-1, with D possibly being TRBD2 (7 bases). CDR1 is SGHTA and CDR2 is FQGTGA in the germline V gene. V was clipped by 5 bases and J by 1 base, with 27 bases between them. The CDR3 length is 20 residues.

The rearrangement joins TRBV4-2 to TRBJ2-3; 7 bases agree with TRBD2. The V segment lost 1 base and the J segment 8 bases; nucleotides outside the gene matches: 9. CDR1 and CDR2 (germline): LGHNA, YNFKEQ. There are 15 residues in the CDR3. CDR3 coding DNA: TGTGCCAGCAGCCAAGGGGGAGGGAAGGTAGCTACGCAGTATTTT. Protein product: CASSQGGGKVATQYF.